A selection of T cell receptor beta chains follows, all from one sample in a study of T cell repertoires in cytomegalovirus infection. One entry per CDR3 protein results from TCRdb running MiXCR on the reads. The table shows about 360,000 distinct CDR3 sequences, with 15% to 20% occurring only once. Sequencing was done on a sample of PBMCs. Every receptor here comes from a human donor in good health (CMV status not recorded). Some clones in this sample may be carry-over from other donors' samples. Both conserved end residues are part of each CDR3. D genes are given only for firm matches. Not every row has a clone size; where given, it reads once, few, many or a size class.

d_gene	v_gene	len	j_gene	abundance	CDR3aa	CDR3nt
-	TRBV5-1	15	TRBJ2-1	-	CASSPRQGKYNEQFF	TGCGCCAGCAGCCCCAGGCAGGGGAAATACAATGAGCAGTTCTTC
TRBD1	TRBV12-3/TRBV12-4	15	TRBJ1-6	many	CASSGEGAAGSPLHF	TGTGCCAGCAGTGGGGAGGGGGCGGCTGGGTCACCCCTCCACTTT
TRBD1	TRBV7-2	12	TRBJ1-2	many	CASSLRTGAVTF	TGTGCCAGCAGCTTGCGGACAGGGGCAGTCACCTTC
-	TRBV12-3/TRBV12-4	14	TRBJ1-6	many	CASSSRDGASPLHF	TGTGCCAGCAGTTCCCGGGACGGAGCATCACCCCTCCACTTT
-	TRBV20-1	13	TRBJ2-5	-	CSAREAGPETQYF	TGCAGTGCTAGAGAGGCAGGGCCAGAGACCCAGTACTTC
-	TRBV19	14	TRBJ1-5	-	CASRPDSQNQPQHF	TGTGCCAGTAGGCCGGACAGCCAAAATCAGCCCCAGCATTTT
-	TRBV7-9	14	TRBJ2-1	few	CASSEGLLYNEQFF	TGTGCCAGCAGCGAAGGACTACTTTACAATGAGCAGTTCTTC
TRBD1	TRBV20-1	12	TRBJ2-5	-	CSARGGDRGLYF	TGCAGTGCTAGAGGGGGAGACAGGGGATTGTACTTC
-	TRBV28	13	TRBJ1-2	-	CASTRQQGSGYTF	TGTGCCAGCACCAGACAACAGGGATCTGGCTACACCTTC
-	TRBV14	15	TRBJ2-6	few	CASSQATGGANVLTF	TGTGCCAGCAGCCAAGCAACCGGTGGGGCCAACGTCCTGACTTTC
-	TRBV20-1	16	TRBJ2-1	many	CSARDLAAAENNEQFF	TGCAGTGCTAGAGATCTGGCCGCGGCGGAGAACAATGAGCAGTTCTTC
-	TRBV6-2/TRBV6-3	14	TRBJ2-3	-	CASRAVNPADTQYF	TGTGCCAGTAGAGCGGTTAACCCGGCGGATACGCAGTATTTT
-	TRBV12-3/TRBV12-4	15	TRBJ2-2	many	CASSSTGANTGELFF	TGTGCCAGCAGCTCCACAGGAGCGAACACCGGGGAGCTGTTTTTT
-	TRBV7-2	11	TRBJ2-7	many	CASSFLGGQYF	TGTGCCAGCAGCTTCCTGGGGGGGCAGTACTTC
TRBD1	TRBV19	15	TRBJ2-7	-	CASSPGQGGTYEQYF	TGTGCCAGTAGCCCTGGACAGGGGGGTACCTACGAGCAGTACTTC
-	TRBV19	13	TRBJ2-7	few	CATRRGGYDEQYF	TGTGCCACCCGAAGGGGGGGCTACGACGAGCAGTACTTC
-	TRBV7-6	15	TRBJ2-1	-	CASSSPPGVFDEQFF	TGTGCCAGCAGCTCACCCCCGGGGGTTTTCGATGAGCAGTTCTTC
TRBD1	TRBV5-5	14	TRBJ2-3	few	CASCETGRTDTQYF	TGTGCCAGCTGCGAGACAGGGCGCACAGATACGCAGTATTTT
TRBD2	TRBV5-6	14	TRBJ2-1	few	CASSSELAWIEQFF	TGTGCCAGCAGCTCGGAACTAGCGTGGATTGAGCAGTTCTTC
TRBD1	TRBV12-3/TRBV12-4	15	TRBJ1-3	few	CASSSRDSWRNTIYF	TGTGCCAGCAGTTCCCGGGACAGTTGGCGAAACACCATATATTTT
-	TRBV24-1	14	TRBJ2-7	-	CATSDWRGFYEQYF	TGTGCCACCAGTGATTGGCGGGGATTTTACGAGCAGTACTTC
-	TRBV2	14	TRBJ2-7	-	CASSQPLTPYEQYF	TGTGCCAGCAGCCAGCCCTTGACCCCCTACGAGCAGTACTTC
-	TRBV12-3/TRBV12-4	15	TRBJ2-1	many	CASSWGLLRGDEQFF	TGTGCCAGCAGTTGGGGCCTGCTTAGGGGTGATGAGCAGTTCTTC
-	TRBV20-1	17	TRBJ2-1	few	CSATGTVFPSLYNEQFF	TGCAGTGCTACCGGGACCGTTTTTCCCTCACTATACAATGAGCAGTTCTTC
TRBD1	TRBV2	18	TRBJ2-3	-	CASSERWTGGKGTDTQYF	TGTGCCAGCAGTGAAAGATGGACAGGGGGCAAGGGCACAGATACGCAGTATTTT
-	TRBV10-3	14	TRBJ1-2	-	CAISETGFNYGYTF	TGTGCCATCAGTGAGACAGGATTCAACTATGGCTACACCTTC
-	TRBV20-1	15	TRBJ1-4	-	CSAPRQGPSNEKLFF	TGCAGTGCTCCCCGCCAGGGCCCGTCTAATGAAAAACTGTTTTTT
TRBD2	TRBV20-1	22	TRBJ2-3	once	CSARGPGLVEPSPFRNTDTQYF	TGCAGTGCTAGGGGTCCGGGACTAGTTGAACCTAGTCCTTTCCGGAACACAGATACGCAGTATTTT
TRBD1	TRBV23-1	20	TRBJ1-6	-	CASSQCSGTGNTYHNSPLHF	TGCGCCAGCAGTCAATGCTCCGGGACAGGGAATACATATCATAATTCACCCCTCCACTTT
-	TRBV7-9	12	TRBJ2-3	-	CASSPQTDTQYF	TGTGCCAGCAGCCCTCAGACAGATACGCAGTATTTT
-	TRBV7-2	13	TRBJ2-7	many	CASSLYPGYEQYF	TGTGCCAGCAGCTTATACCCCGGATACGAGCAGTACTTC
-	TRBV11-3	16	TRBJ2-1	few	CASSLDRLPPYNEQFF	TGTGCCAGCAGCTTAGATCGACTTCCCCCTTACAATGAGCAGTTCTTC
-	TRBV28	14	TRBJ2-7	many	CASSPLTRYYEQYF	TGTGCCAGCAGTCCATTAACGCGTTACTACGAGCAGTACTTC
TRBD1	TRBV11-2	13	TRBJ2-1	few	CASSLDQGTVPFF	TGTGCCAGCAGCTTAGACCAAGGGACAGTCCCGTTCTTC
-	TRBV12-3/TRBV12-4	12	TRBJ2-7	-	CASSVGSYEQYF	TGTGCCAGCAGCGTCGGGAGTTACGAGCAGTACTTC
-	TRBV7-9	15	TRBJ1-4	-	CASSISVPYTEKLFF	TGTGCCAGCAGCATATCAGTCCCCTATACCGAAAAACTGTTTTTT
TRBD2	TRBV19	15	TRBJ2-6	-	CASRAGGSGANVLTF	TGTGCCAGTAGGGCCGGGGGGTCTGGGGCCAACGTCCTGACTTTC
-	TRBV7-6	14	TRBJ1-1	many	CATQPGPSPTEAFF	TGTGCCACCCAACCGGGACCCAGCCCCACTGAAGCTTTCTTT
-	TRBV11-2	14	TRBJ1-1	few	CASSIRLLGTEAFF	TGTGCCAGCAGCATCCGGCTATTGGGGACTGAAGCTTTCTTT
-	TRBV18	15	TRBJ1-5	-	CASSPRRDSNQPQHF	TGTGCCAGCTCACCTCGACGGGATAGCAATCAGCCCCAGCATTTT
-	TRBV7-2	16	TRBJ1-5	few	CASSLDSGLSNQPQHF	TGTGCCAGCAGCTTAGATTCGGGTCTTAGCAATCAGCCCCAGCATTTT
TRBD1	TRBV20-1	15	TRBJ1-1	few	CSARDLGRGFTEAFF	TGCAGTGCTAGAGATCTCGGCAGGGGGTTCACTGAAGCTTTCTTT
-	TRBV20-1	16	TRBJ1-4	-	CSARDGGAATNEKLFF	TGCAGTGCTAGAGATGGGGGGGCCGCAACTAATGAAAAACTGTTTTTT
-	TRBV5-5	12	TRBJ2-3	-	CATPGDTDTQYF	TGTGCCACCCCAGGGGACACAGATACGCAGTATTTT
-	TRBV18	14	TRBJ1-6	-	CASSPGGNNSPLHF	TGTGCCAGCTCACCTGGGGGAAATAATTCACCCCTCCACTTT
TRBD1	TRBV6-5	14	TRBJ1-1	many	CASSGTGGTLEAFF	TGTGCCAGCAGTGGGACAGGCGGAACTCTAGAAGCTTTCTTT
-	TRBV7-2	14	TRBJ2-2	many	CASKRSENTGELFF	TGTGCCAGCAAACGGAGCGAGAACACCGGGGAGCTGTTTTTT
TRBD2	TRBV12-3/TRBV12-4	14	TRBJ2-7	many	CASSFTSASYEQYF	TGTGCCAGCAGTTTTACTAGCGCTTCCTACGAGCAGTACTTC
-	TRBV5-4	15	TRBJ1-2	-	CASSPRGNRDYGYTF	TGTGCCAGCAGCCCCCGGGGGAACAGGGATTATGGCTACACCTTC
TRBD2	TRBV20-1	14	TRBJ2-7	many	CSAGDGRAPYEQYF	TGCAGTGCTGGAGACGGGAGGGCACCCTACGAGCAGTACTTC
-	TRBV5-1	14	TRBJ1-1	-	CASTPSGARTEAFF	TGCGCCAGCACTCCCTCAGGTGCTCGAACTGAAGCTTTCTTT
-	TRBV7-2	14	TRBJ1-6	many	CASSPSRINSPLHF	TGTGCCAGCAGCCCCAGCAGGATTAATTCACCCCTCCACTTT
TRBD1	TRBV11-2	16	TRBJ1-4	few	CASSFLPGQGNEKLFF	TGTGCCAGCAGCTTCCTGCCGGGACAGGGAAATGAAAAACTGTTTTTT
-	TRBV7-2	13	TRBJ2-7	many	CASSLVWGNEQYF	TGTGCCAGCAGCTTAGTGTGGGGGAACGAGCAGTACTTC
-	TRBV20-1	16	TRBJ2-1	few	CSAPPAGALTDNEQFF	TGCAGTGCTCCCCCAGCCGGGGCCCTAACCGACAATGAGCAGTTCTTC